Below, 10 T cell receptor beta chains from the same sample are listed, as sequenced in a study of early T cells in non-severe SARS-CoV-2 infection listed by TCRdb under 2021. Library preparation was by 5' RACE. The reads were generated on a NextSeq 500. TCRdb trimmed the raw reads at Q25, called clones with MiXCR and kept productive beta chains. Entries are consolidated by CDR3 protein sequence, retaining the most common genes and DNA. Across this sample there are under 70,000 distinct CDR3 sequences, with approximately 10% seen only once. Less than 5% of the sample belongs to the ten largest clones. Sequenced: whole blood. Receptor source: an adult who was a healthcare worker with PCR-confirmed SARS-CoV-2 infection or an uninfected control (not recorded which).

The chain uses TRBV6-5 and TRBJ2-1; the match to TRBD2 covers 7 bases. The CDR3 consists of 14 residues. The junction had 8 bases not matched to a gene; V was cut back by 4 bases and J by 8 bases. CDR1 and CDR2 from the germline V gene are MNHEY and SVGAGI. The CDR3 DNA reads TGTGCCAGCAGTTCGGGGAGGGATTGGGATGAGCAGTTCTTC. Translated: CASSSGRDWDEQFF.

This clonotype has a count of ten or more. The chain joins TRBV12-3 or TRBV12-4 to TRBJ2-7; 8 nucleotides agree with TRBD1. This CDR3 contains 13 residues. The trim removed 6 bases at V and 4 bases at J, leaving 5 bases unmatched. The CDR3 coding sequence is TGTGCCAGCAGACGGACAGGGACTTACGAGCAGTACTTC. Its protein is CASRRTGTYEQYF.

The CDR3 sequence: CASSEQWLTQYF. Written as DNA, the CDR3 is TGTGCCAGCAGTGAACAGTGGCTGACGCAGTATTTT. The chain recombines TRBV6-1 with TRBJ2-3; D is unclear. The length of the CDR3 is 12 residues. Trimming left V 2 bases short and J 9 bases short, with 9 bases between. Germline values: CDR1 MNHNS, CDR2 SASEGT.

The V gene is TRBV18, the J gene TRBJ2-2; 7 nucleotides align to TRBD1. The length of the CDR3 is 14 residues. Germline CDR1 and CDR2: KGHSH and LQKENI. The V and J ends lost 2 bases and 3 bases, in that order; junction bases with no gene match: 0. The CDR3 DNA reads TGTGCCAGCTCACCAGGGACAGACACCGGGGAGCTGTTTTTT. Amino acid sequence: CASSPGTDTGELFF.

This clonotype appeared many times. V usage is TRBV6-2 or TRBV6-3 and J usage is TRBJ1-5; 7 nucleotides match TRBD1. Germline CDR1 is MNHEY and CDR2 is SVGEGT. The CDR3 runs to 14 residues. V gave up 6 bases and J gave up 7 bases; unmatched junction bases: 9. Here the CDR3 reads CASSPGGQPQPQHF. DNA for the CDR3: TGTGCCAGCAGCCCAGGGGGACAACCCCAGCCCCAGCATTTT.

The rearrangement uses TRBV7-2 and TRBJ2-7; D is undetermined. This CDR3 contains 13 residues. Trimming left V 4 bases short and J 8 bases short, with 15 bases between. Germline CDR1 and CDR2: SGHTA and FQGNSA. CDR3 DNA sequence: TGTGCCAGCAGCTCAGAAAGCGCTCAGAAGCAGTACTTC. This sequence encodes CASSSESAQKQYF.

This clonotype was seen at least ten times. This chain joins TRBV4-1 and TRBJ2-1; no firm D call. Trimming took off 3 bases at V and 7 bases at J, with 7 bases between the two ends. The length of the CDR3 is 12 residues. The V gene's germline CDR1 is MGHRA and CDR2 YSYEKL. CDR3 sequence reads: CASSHFVNEQFF. The CDR3 nucleotides are TGCGCCAGCAGCCATTTCGTGAATGAGCAGTTCTTC.

At least ten counts were recorded for this clonotype. The rearrangement joins TRBV11-3 to TRBJ2-1; 12 bases match TRBD2. With V trimmed by 5 bases and J by 7 bases, 6 bases remained unmatched. This CDR3 is 15 amino acids long. In germline, CDR1 is SGHNT, CDR2 YENEEA. The CDR3 sequence: CASSPTSGGSNEQFF. The CDR3 DNA reads as TGTGCCAGCAGCCCGACTAGCGGGGGTAGTAATGAGCAGTTCTTC.

This clonotype came up a few times. The J gene is TRBJ2-2, the V gene TRBV7-6; 9 bases match TRBD1. CDR3 size: 15 residues. Per germline, CDR1 SGHVS and CDR2 FNYEAQ. The ends lost 7 bases at V and 4 bases at J; junction bases unmatched: 7. The CDR3 DNA sequence: TGTGCCAGCACACCGGGACAGGGCTTCACCGGGGAGCTGTTTTTT. Protein sequence: CASTPGQGFTGELFF. Supplemented by reference TRBV7-6 and TRBJ2-2, the full variable domain reads GAGVSQSPRYKVTKRGQDVALRCDPISGHVSLYWYRQALGQGPEFLTYFNYEAQQDKSGLPNDRFSAERPEGSISTLTIQRTEQRDSAMYRCASTPGQGFTGELFFGEGSRLTVL.

The rearrangement joins TRBV7-9 to TRBJ2-7; no firm D call. CDR1 is SEHNR and CDR2 is FQNEAQ in the germline V gene (reference sequence). The CDR3 length is 15 residues. With 4 bases removed from V and 5 bases from J, the gap between germline ends came to 18 bases. The CDR3 region is CASSSPGLGLHEQYF. As DNA, the CDR3 is TGTGCCAGCAGCTCCCCGGGCCTGGGCCTCCACGAGCAGTACTTC.